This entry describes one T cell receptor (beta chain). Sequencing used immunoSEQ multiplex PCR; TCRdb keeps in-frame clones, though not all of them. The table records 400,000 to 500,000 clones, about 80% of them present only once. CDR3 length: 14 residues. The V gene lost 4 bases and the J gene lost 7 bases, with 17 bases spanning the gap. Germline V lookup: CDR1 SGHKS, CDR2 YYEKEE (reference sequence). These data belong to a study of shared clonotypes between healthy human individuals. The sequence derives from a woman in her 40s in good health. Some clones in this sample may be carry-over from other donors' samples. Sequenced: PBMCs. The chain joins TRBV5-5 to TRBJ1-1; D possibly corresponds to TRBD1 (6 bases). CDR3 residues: CASSPYDRYNEAFF. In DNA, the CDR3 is TGTGCCAGCAGCCCGTATGACAGGTACAATGAAGCTTTCTTT.